Listed below are T cell receptor beta chains from one sample, sequenced in a study of beta chain features in type 1 diabetes. Profiling relied on immunoSEQ multiplex PCR, and the TCRdb table lists in-frame clones only, not all of them. The sample lists over 150,000 clones, less than 10% seen once, with 0.5% in the top ten. The sequencing sample was made of central memory CD4+ T cells from blood. The receptors originated from a man aged 18 to 30 with type 1 diabetes. The CDR3 runs from the conserved cysteine through the conserved F or W. The D gene is left open where the match is weak. Some rows have no size entry. The others give once, few or many, or a class for an expanded clone.

>.|16|TRBJ2-7|TRBV7-2|TRBD2
TGTGCCAGCAGCCTCCGACTAGCGGGGGGTCAATACGAGCAGTACTTC
CASSLRLAGGQYEQYF
>.|15|TRBJ2-5|TRBV18|TRBD2
TGTGCCAGCTCAATGATTGCGGGGGGTGAGGAGACCCAGTACTTC
CASSMIAGGEETQYF
>few|15|TRBJ2-7|TRBV2|.
TGTGCCAGCAAGCAGGTGACAGGTGACTCCTACGAGCAGTACTTC
CASKQVTGDSYEQYF
>few|13|TRBJ2-5|TRBV7-9|.
TGTGCCAGCAGCCCGGGACATTGGGAGACCCAGTACTTC
CASSPGHWETQYF
>.|12|TRBJ1-5|TRBV28|.
TGTGCCATCACTAATAGCAATCAGCCCCAGCATTTT
CAITNSNQPQHF
>few|14|TRBJ2-7|TRBV5-1|.
TGCGCCAGCAGCTTGGCCTCTTCACTCTACGAGCAGTACTTC
CASSLASSLYEQYF
>.|15|TRBJ2-3|TRBV6-5|TRBD2
TGTGCCAGCAGTTACGCGGGGACTAGCGGGGGTACGCAGTATTTT
CASSYAGTSGGTQYF
>few|13|TRBJ2-7|TRBV21-1|.
TGTGCCAGCAGATCCGGACAGGCCTACGAGCAGTACTTC
CASRSGQAYEQYF
>many|15|TRBJ2-6|TRBV7-2|.
TGTGCCAGCAGCTTAGACTTCTCTGGGGCCAACGTCCTGACTTTC
CASSLDFSGANVLTF
>few|13|TRBJ1-5|TRBV6-5|.
TGTGCCAGCCGACAGGCTTTGAATCAGCCCCAGCATTTT
CASRQALNQPQHF
>few|14|TRBJ1-1|TRBV4-2|.
TGTGCCAGCAGCCAGGACACGAGCAAACTGGGAGCTTTCTTT
CASSQDTSKLGAFF
>.|16|TRBJ2-1|TRBV7-2|.
TGTGCCAGCAGCTTCTTTACTGGGGTCCAGGGCAATGAGCAGTTCTTC
CASSFFTGVQGNEQFF
>.|16|TRBJ2-1|TRBV19|TRBD2
TGTGCCAGTAGCCGTCCCGGGACTAGCGGGATAGTTGAGCAGTTCTTC
CASSRPGTSGIVEQFF
>.|14|TRBJ2-5|TRBV5-6|.
TGTGCCAGCAGCTTGGGTCGACAGGCAGGGGAGCAGTACTTC
CASSLGRQAGEQYF
>.|15|TRBJ2-5|TRBV11-2|.
TGTGCCAGCAGCCCAGGACGAGCGGTCCAAGAGACCCAGTACTTC
CASSPGRAVQETQYF
>few|14|TRBJ1-3|TRBV30|.
TGTGCCTGGAGTCGCGGGAGCTCTGGAAACACCATATATTTT
CAWSRGSSGNTIYF
>.|15|TRBJ1-2|TRBV29-1|.
TGCAGCGTTGAATCCGTAGGGGAACAGGGCTATGGCTACACCTTC
CSVESVGEQGYGYTF
>few|16|TRBJ2-7|TRBV7-8|TRBD2
TGTGCCAGCAGCTTAGGGCTAGCGGGAGGGACCTACGAGCAGTACTTC
CASSLGLAGGTYEQYF
>few|14|TRBJ1-2|TRBV2|.
TGTGCCAGCAGTGAACGGGTCTCTAACTATGGCTACACCTTC
CASSERVSNYGYTF
>.|13|TRBJ2-7|TRBV5-1|.
TGCGCCAGCAGCCAAGATCGCGGGTACGAGCAGTACTTC
CASSQDRGYEQYF
>.|14|TRBJ1-1|TRBV27|TRBD1
TGTGCCAGCGGCTTACAGGGGATGAACACTGAAGCTTTCTTT
CASGLQGMNTEAFF
>.|15|TRBJ1-6|TRBV5-1|.
TGCGCCAGCAGCTGGAGTGACAGCTATAATTCACCCCTCCACTTT
CASSWSDSYNSPLHF
>.|15|TRBJ1-5|TRBV7-2|.
TGTGCCAGCAGCACCCAGGGGAGTTGGGGACAGCCCCAGCATTTT
CASSTQGSWGQPQHF
>few|14|TRBJ2-6|TRBV6-5|TRBD1
TGTGCCAGCAGTACAGGGGTCGGGGCCAACGTCCTGACTTTC
CASSTGVGANVLTF
>.|14|TRBJ2-3|TRBV9|.
TGTGCCAGCAGCGTAGCAGCCTCTAGGGATACGCAGTATTTT
CASSVAASRDTQYF
>few|14|TRBJ2-5|TRBV5-1|.
TGCGCCAGCAGCTTGGGCCATGCGGGGGAGACCCAGTACTTC
CASSLGHAGETQYF
>many|13|TRBJ2-2|TRBV30|TRBD2
TGTGCCGCCCGGGGGGTAATCCACGGGGAGCTGTTTTTT
CAARGVIHGELFF
>many|15|TRBJ1-6|TRBV28|TRBD1
TGTGCCAGCAGCCTAAGGAGGGGGCCCGGTTCACCCCTCCACTTT
CASSLRRGPGSPLHF
>.|15|TRBJ1-6|TRBV5-1|TRBD1
TGCGCCAGCAGTCTGACAGGGGGTGGATTATCACCCCTCCACTTT
CASSLTGGGLSPLHF
>.|12|TRBJ2-7|TRBV6-5|.
TGTGCCAGCAGTTCGGAGGGGCCGGTGCAGTACTTC
CASSSEGPVQYF
>.|15|TRBJ2-4|TRBV5-1|.
TGCGCCAGCAGCCCCCCCATTGGGGGCGCGGACATTCAGTACTTC
CASSPPIGGADIQYF
>.|14|TRBJ2-7|TRBV18|TRBD1
TGTGCCAGCTCACCACCGGGACAGGGTGGCGAGCAGTACTTC
CASSPPGQGGEQYF
>few|13|TRBJ2-7|TRBV15|.
TGTGCCACCAGCAGAGACCAGAACTACGAGCAGTACTTC
CATSRDQNYEQYF
>.|15|TRBJ1-3|TRBV6-5|.
TGTGCCAGCAGTTACAGCATTGGCTCTGGAAACACCATATATTTT
CASSYSIGSGNTIYF
>.|14|TRBJ1-4|TRBV11-2|TRBD1
TGTGCCAGCAGCTCCGGACAGGGAGGAGAAAAACTGTTTTTT
CASSSGQGGEKLFF
>few|20|TRBJ2-7|TRBV4-1|.
TGCGCCAGCAGCCAAGATAGTAGCGATCGGAGGGACTTTCGTCCCTACGAGCAGTACTTC
CASSQDSSDRRDFRPYEQYF
>many|14|TRBJ1-2|TRBV21-1|.
TGTGCCAGCAGCCCCCCGTGGACAGGCTATGGCTACACCTTC
CASSPPWTGYGYTF
>few|13|TRBJ2-7|TRBV18|.
TGTGCCAGCTCACCACCGTCGAGCCGCGAGCAGTACTTC
CASSPPSSREQYF
>.|14|TRBJ2-3|TRBV29-1|TRBD1
TGCAGCGTATCCCGGACAGGGGGCGCAGATACGCAGTATTTT
CSVSRTGGADTQYF
>few|13|TRBJ1-2|TRBV29-1|TRBD1
TGCAGCACCACAGGGGGCGAAGACTATGGCTACACCTTC
CSTTGGEDYGYTF
>few|16|TRBJ2-3|TRBV5-4|.
TGTGCCAGCAGCTTGCCCCCGGCGGGAACTGCAGATACGCAGTATTTT
CASSLPPAGTADTQYF
>.|15|TRBJ1-1|TRBV4-3|TRBD1
TGCGCCAGCAGCCAAGACCCCGACAGGGACACTGAAGCTTTCTTT
CASSQDPDRDTEAFF
>few|12|TRBJ2-2|TRBV6-5|TRBD1
TGTGCCAGCAGCCCCGGACAGGGGAGGATGTTTTTT
CASSPGQGRMFF
>.|13|TRBJ2-7|TRBV7-2|.
TGTGCCAGCAGCCGGACTGCGGCCTACGAGCAGTACTTC
CASSRTAAYEQYF
>.|12|TRBJ1-2|TRBV30|.
TGTGCCAGCTCCACCACGCTCTATGGCTACACCTTC
CASSTTLYGYTF
>many|15|TRBJ2-5|TRBV7-9|.
TGTGCCAGCAGCTTAAGCCACGCGGCGGGGGAGACCCAGTACTTC
CASSLSHAAGETQYF
>.|14|TRBJ2-1|TRBV5-1|.
TGCGCCAGTAGATCTAGTGCCCAGGGTAATGAGCAGTTCTTC
CASRSSAQGNEQFF
>.|14|TRBJ1-1|TRBV7-2|TRBD1
TGTGCCAGCAGCCCATGGACAGGGAACACTGAAGCTTTCTTT
CASSPWTGNTEAFF